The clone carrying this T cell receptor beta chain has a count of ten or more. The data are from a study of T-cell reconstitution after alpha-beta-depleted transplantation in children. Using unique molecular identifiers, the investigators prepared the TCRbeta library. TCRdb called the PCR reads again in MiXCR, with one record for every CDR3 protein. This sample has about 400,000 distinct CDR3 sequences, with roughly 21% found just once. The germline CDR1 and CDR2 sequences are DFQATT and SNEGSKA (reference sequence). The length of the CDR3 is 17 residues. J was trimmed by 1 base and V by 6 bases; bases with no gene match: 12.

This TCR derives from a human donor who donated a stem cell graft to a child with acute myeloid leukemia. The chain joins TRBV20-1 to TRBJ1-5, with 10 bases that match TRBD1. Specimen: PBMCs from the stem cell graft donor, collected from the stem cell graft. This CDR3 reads CSAKVGTGVGSNQPQHF. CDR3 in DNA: TGCAGTGCCAAAGTCGGGACAGGGGTTGGAAGCAATCAGCCCCAGCATTTT.